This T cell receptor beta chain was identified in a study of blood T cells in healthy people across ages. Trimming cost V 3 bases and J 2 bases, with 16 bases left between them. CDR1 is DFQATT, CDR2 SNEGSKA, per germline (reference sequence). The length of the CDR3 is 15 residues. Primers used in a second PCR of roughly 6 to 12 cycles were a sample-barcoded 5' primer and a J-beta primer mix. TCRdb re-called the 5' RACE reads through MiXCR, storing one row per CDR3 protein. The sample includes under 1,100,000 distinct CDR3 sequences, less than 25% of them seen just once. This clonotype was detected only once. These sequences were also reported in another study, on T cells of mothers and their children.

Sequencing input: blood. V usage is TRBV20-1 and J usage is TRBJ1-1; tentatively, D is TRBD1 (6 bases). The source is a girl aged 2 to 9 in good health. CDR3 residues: CSARAYSGDNTEAFF. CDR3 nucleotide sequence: TGCAGTGCTAGGGCGTACTCAGGGGACAACACTGAAGCTTTCTTT.